The clone carrying this T cell receptor (beta chain) was counted between two and nine times. What it binds is unknown. The CDR3 is 13 amino acids. Per the germline V gene, CDR1 is SGHKS and CDR2 is YYEKEE (reference sequence). V was shortened by 7 bases and J by 1 base, with 6 bases between the two germline ends. CD4+ T cells from unexposed donors were obtained before the COVID-19 pandemic (2011-2018). The cells were cultured for around ten days before CD4+ T cells were isolated. Measured with immunoSEQ multiplex PCR; TCRdb has only the in-frame clones, and not every one. The sample contains roughly 28,000 clones, 73% of which appear only once. The data were obtained in a study of CD4 T cells in relation to SARS-CoV-2 and coronaviruses. Across the study: PBMCs were cultured with antigen for roughly 11 days before TCR beta sequencing.

Sequenced material: CD4+ T cells from PBMCs, cultured in vitro. This rearrangement joins TRBV5-5 to TRBJ1-6; D call uncertain. The sequence came from a human donor in good health. The CDR3, as DNA: TGTGCCAGCTGGATTTCCTATAATTCACCCCTCCACTTT. Its translation: CASWISYNSPLHF.